The 31 T cell receptor beta chains below all came from one sample that was sequenced in a study of T cells in narcolepsy. Measured with immunoSEQ multiplex PCR; TCRdb has only the in-frame clones, and not every one. Of some 30,000 clones in the sample, roughly 78% were seen once. Sequenced: CD45RA- memory CD4+ T cells from PBMCs. Receptors were obtained from a human donor with narcolepsy.

V gene TRBV6-5 combines with J gene TRBJ1-4; a possible D gene is TRBD1 (5 bases). The CDR3 contains 15 residues. Trimming shortened V by 2 bases and J by 8 bases, and 15 bases separated the two germline ends. The germline gives CDR1 MNHEY, CDR2 SVGAGI. DNA of the CDR3: TGTGCCAGCAGTTACGGGGCAGGGAACAACGAAAAACTGTTTTTT. Translated: CASSYGAGNNEKLFF.

This sequence joins TRBV19 and TRBJ1-1; no firm D call. This CDR3 has 14 residues. Trimming stripped 7 bases from V and 4 bases from J, with 16 bases between. Per germline, CDR1 LNHDA and CDR2 SQIVND (reference sequence). This CDR3 reads CASKEGSGGTEAFF. CDR3 nucleotide sequence: TGTGCCAGTAAGGAGGGCAGCGGAGGCACTGAAGCTTTCTTT.

The chain joins TRBV15 to TRBJ1-6; TRBD1 is a possible D gene (6 bases). CDR1 is LNHNV, CDR2 YYDKDF, per germline (reference sequence). V lost 1 base, J lost 7 bases, and 8 bases lay in between. The CDR3 contains 14 residues. The DNA for the CDR3 is TGTGCCACCAGCAGAGGAGGGGGAAATTCACCCCTCCACTTT. Its protein is CATSRGGGNSPLHF.

The rearrangement joins TRBV5-1 to TRBJ1-3; D is ambiguous. Trimming left V 0 bases short and J 8 bases short, with 12 bases between. There are 14 residues in the CDR3. Per the germline V gene, CDR1 is SGHRS and CDR2 is YFSETQ. CDR3 DNA: TGCGCCAGCAGCTTGGGGCCGGCAGGCGACACCATATATTTT. Translated, it gives CASSLGPAGDTIYF.

V usage is TRBV7-3 and J usage is TRBJ2-5; 7 bases map to TRBD2. V dropped 1 base and J dropped 5; count of bases not matched to a gene: 1. The V gene's germline CDR1 is SGHTA and CDR2 FQGTGA. The CDR3 contains 13 residues. CDR3 loop: CASSLREGETQYF. CDR3 nucleotide sequence: TGTGCCAGCAGCTTAAGGGAGGGGGAGACCCAGTACTTC. Supplemented by reference TRBV7-3 and TRBJ2-5, the full variable domain reads GAGVSQTPSNKVTEKGKYVELRCDPISGHTALYWYRQSLGQGPEFLIYFQGTGAADDSGLPNDRFFAVRPEGSVSTLKIQRTERGDSAVYLCASSLREGETQYFGPGTRLLVL.

This clone was seen only a few times. The chain has TRBV21-1 and TRBJ2-5; TRBD2 is the table's D call and was not checked against the DNA. TRBV21-1 is a pseudogene. The CDR3 is 12 residues long. CDR3 sequence reads: CASSKGIKPQYF. The CDR3 nucleotides read TGTGCCAGCAGCAAAGGAATAAAGCCCCAGTACTTC.

This clone was counted a few times. V is TRBV14 and J is TRBJ1-3, with 7 nucleotides matching TRBD1. The V gene's germline CDR1 is SGHDN and CDR2 FVKESK. The CDR3 loop spans 15 amino acids. Trimming took 4 bases from V and 0 from J; bases not matched to a gene: 3. CDR3 in amino acids: CASSRTGGSGNTIYF. Here the CDR3 DNA reads TGTGCCAGCAGCCGGACAGGCGGCTCTGGAAACACCATATATTTT.

This sequence joins TRBV15 and TRBJ2-7; 8 bases match TRBD2. Losses at the gene ends were 8 bases for V and 0 bases for J; bases not matched to a gene: 15. This CDR3 is built from 17 residues. Germline V gene lookup returns CDR1 LNHNV and CDR2 YYDKDF (reference sequence). CDR3 nucleotides: TGTGCCACCGCCGAGGGGCTAGCGGGCCTGCCCTCCTACGAGCAGTACTTC. It specifies CATAEGLAGLPSYEQYF.

The chain recombines TRBV18 with TRBJ2-4, with D perhaps matching TRBD2 (6 bases). The CDR3 loop spans 13 amino acids. V was shortened by 0 bases and J by 8 bases, with 8 bases between the two germline ends. Germline CDR1 KGHSH, CDR2 LQKENI. CDR3 coding DNA: TGTGCCAGCTCACCACCAGGAGGGTACATTCAGTACTTC. It specifies CASSPPGGYIQYF.

The rearrangement links TRBV6-5 to TRBJ2-7, with 7 bases lining up with TRBD1. CDR1 MNHEY and CDR2 SVGAGI come from the germline V gene. The CDR3 totals 15 residues. J gave up 3 bases and V 6 bases, and 11 bases lay outside the gene matches. The CDR3 nucleotides are TGTGCCAGCAGGGCCGGGACAGCTTTCGGCTACGAGCAGTACTTC. This sequence encodes CASRAGTAFGYEQYF.

The chain combines TRBV4-1 with TRBJ2-6; D gene unclear. Germline V lookup: CDR1 MGHRA, CDR2 YSYEKL. The CDR3 runs to 18 residues. V was pared by 0 bases and J by 0 bases, with 12 bases between. CDR3 coding DNA: TGCGCCAGCAGCCAAGATGGAGCGAAAAGCTCTGGGGCCAACGTCCTGACTTTC. Amino acids: CASSQDGAKSSGANVLTF.

The chain uses TRBV4-1 and TRBJ1-4; D possibly corresponds to TRBD1 (6 bases). Trimming stripped 4 bases from V and 0 bases from J, with 12 bases between. The CDR3 is 16 amino acids. Germline CDR1 MGHRA, CDR2 YSYEKL. Here the CDR3 reads CASSPITGSTNEKLFF. The CDR3 DNA reads as TGCGCCAGCAGCCCAATTACAGGGTCAACTAATGAAAAACTGTTTTTT.

The V and J genes are TRBV5-1 and TRBJ1-4; 11 bases map to TRBD1. The germline CDR1 and CDR2 sequences are SGHRS and YFSETQ. V was clipped by 4 bases and J by 0 bases; unmatched bases: 5. This CDR3 region has 17 residues. This CDR3 reads CASSTGQGAPTNEKLFF. CDR3 coding DNA: TGCGCCAGCAGCACTGGACAGGGGGCTCCAACTAATGAAAAACTGTTTTTT.

This clone has only a few counts. V usage is TRBV5-4 and J usage is TRBJ1-3, with unresolved D. CDR1 is SGHNT and CDR2 is YYREEE in the germline V gene (reference sequence). The CDR3 extends over 15 amino acids. V was pared by 0 bases and J by 0 bases, with 7 bases between. The CDR3 DNA reads TGTGCCAGCAGCTTGGCCACGGGCTCTGGAAACACCATATATTTT. As protein: CASSLATGSGNTIYF.

This chain links TRBV9 with TRBJ1-5; no clear D gene. Germline V gene lookup returns CDR1 SGDLS and CDR2 YYNGEE. The CDR3 consists of 15 residues. The germline V and J ends were trimmed by 3 bases and 4 bases, with 14 bases remaining between them. Here the CDR3 reads CASSGEVQFNQPQHF. The CDR3 DNA reads as TGTGCCAGCAGCGGAGAGGTACAATTTAATCAGCCCCAGCATTTT.

This clone has only one observation. The gene calls are TRBV4-2 and TRBJ2-1, with 11 bases matching TRBD2. This CDR3 region has 16 residues. Unmatched junction bases numbered 10, after V lost 5 bases and J lost 7 bases. Germline V lookup: CDR1 LGHNA, CDR2 YNFKEQ. In DNA, the CDR3 is TGTGCCAGCAGCGCGATTAGCGGGGGGGCCGGTAATGAGCAGTTCTTC. It codes for CASSAISGGAGNEQFF.

The chain links TRBV28 to TRBJ1-1; D is possibly TRBD1 (6 bases). This CDR3 is 14 amino acids long. The germline V gene has CDR1 MDHEN and CDR2 SYDVKM. V gave up 3 bases and J gave up 1 base, with 9 bases separating them. This CDR3 reads CASSLGQKNTEAFF. For the CDR3, the DNA is TGTGCCAGCAGTTTGGGACAAAAGAACACTGAAGCTTTCTTT.

V and J are TRBV28 and TRBJ2-3; 9 bases match TRBD2. The CDR3 loop spans 17 amino acids. The germline CDR1 and CDR2 sequences are MDHEN and SYDVKM. V lost 5 bases to trimming and J lost 2 bases; unmatched junction nucleotides: 11. CDR3 nucleotide sequence: TGTGCCAGCAGTGGACCGACGGGACTAGCCTACACAGATACGCAGTATTTT. This encodes CASSGPTGLAYTDTQYF.

The chain recombines TRBV9 with TRBJ2-7; TRBD1 matches 7 bases. V trimming: 2 bases; J trimming: 2 bases; junction bases outside the gene matches: 7. The germline V gene has CDR1 SGDLS and CDR2 YYNGEE. This CDR3 is 15 amino acids long. This CDR3 is CASSVRTGTPYEQYF. The CDR3 nucleotides are TGTGCCAGCAGCGTGCGGACAGGTACACCCTACGAGCAGTACTTC.

The rearrangement uses TRBV7-8 and TRBJ2-5; 7 bases align to TRBD2. V lost 5 bases, J lost 5 bases, and 11 bases stayed unmatched. This CDR3 has 15 amino acids. The germline V gene encodes CDR1 SGHVS and CDR2 FQNEAQ. The CDR3 sequence: CASSHPPGAGETQYF. The CDR3 DNA is TGTGCCAGCAGCCATCCCCCGGGAGCGGGGGAGACCCAGTACTTC.

This clone has only a few counts. Additional DNA sequences in this sample encode the identical CDR3. This sequence joins TRBV5-4 and TRBJ1-1; D is uncertain. Trimming pared 2 bases from V and 1 base from J, leaving 6 bases between. This CDR3 is built from 13 residues. The V gene's germline CDR1 is SGHNT and CDR2 YYREEE (reference sequence). The DNA of the CDR3 is TGTGCCAGCAGCTTAGGAGGGAACACTGAAGCTTTCTTT. Amino acid sequence: CASSLGGNTEAFF.

The chain uses TRBV5-4 and TRBJ2-1, with D perhaps matching TRBD2 (5 bases). The germline V gene has CDR1 SGHNT and CDR2 YYREEE (reference sequence). V lost 0 bases, J lost 4 bases, and 11 bases lay in between. The CDR3 has 15 residues. The CDR3 nucleotides read TGTGCCAGCAGCTTGGCGGCTAGCCCTTACAATGAGCAGTTCTTC. Protein sequence: CASSLAASPYNEQFF.

This clone was observed once. V usage is TRBV11-3 and J usage is TRBJ2-7; 14 bases fit TRBD2. V was clipped by 5 bases and J by 6 bases; unmatched bases: 9. This CDR3 region has 16 residues. The germline gives CDR1 SGHNT, CDR2 YENEEA. The DNA for the CDR3 is TGTGCCAGCAGCCTCTCCGGGACTAGCGGGAGAGGCGAGCAGTACTTC. It yields the protein CASSLSGTSGRGEQYF.

This chain joins TRBV6-1 and TRBJ2-2; D unresolved. The CDR3 runs 13 residues. Germline CDR1 is MNHNS and CDR2 is SASEGT. V was clipped by 6 bases and J by 6 bases, with 11 bases between them. CDR3 in amino acids: CASRGLRPGELFF. CDR3 DNA sequence: TGTGCCAGCAGGGGCCTGAGGCCCGGGGAGCTGTTTTTT.

The chain uses TRBV27 and TRBJ1-1; 9 nucleotides align to TRBD1. CDR3 length: 15 amino acids. CDR1 is MNHEY and CDR2 is SMNVEV in the germline V gene (reference sequence). Germline trimming cut 7 bases from V and 3 bases from J; bases unmatched to any gene: 9. CDR3 sequence (DNA): TGTGCCAGCACCTCACGAGGACAGGGGCACACTGAAGCTTTCTTT. It encodes CASTSRGQGHTEAFF.

The chain links TRBV29-1 to TRBJ1-4, with D possibly matching TRBD1 (5 bases). Trimming stripped 4 bases from V and 5 bases from J, with 11 bases between. The CDR3 contains 13 residues. Germline CDR1 is SQVTM and CDR2 is ANQGSEA. DNA for the CDR3: TGCAGCGTTGGGTGGACACCAAATGAAAAACTGTTTTTT. Its protein product is CSVGWTPNEKLFF.

The V gene is TRBV6-5, the J gene TRBJ1-2, with TRBD1 matching over 9 bases. V gave up 6 bases and J gave up 4 bases; unmatched junction bases: 9. The CDR3 totals 15 residues. Looked up from germline, CDR1 is MNHEY and CDR2 is SVGAGI. CDR3 DNA: TGTGCCAGCAGCCCTACAGGGGGCGAGGGCTATGGCTACACCTTC. It yields the protein CASSPTGGEGYGYTF.

In the case of this clone: Other DNA sequences in the same sample also yield this CDR3. The V gene is TRBV9, the J gene TRBJ2-5; D might be TRBD2 (6 bases). This CDR3 comprises 14 residues. V was shortened by 0 bases and J by 2 bases, with 8 bases between the two germline ends. Germline CDR1 SGDLS, CDR2 YYNGEE. In DNA form, the CDR3 reads TGTGCCAGCAGCGTAGAGGCGGGGCAAGAGACCCAGTACTTC. It yields the protein CASSVEAGQETQYF.

In the case of this clone: Distinct nucleotide sequences in the sample also encode this CDR3. The V and J genes are TRBV7-9 and TRBJ1-1; 7 nucleotides agree with TRBD1. Looked up from germline, CDR1 is SEHNR and CDR2 is FQNEAQ (reference sequence). V was pared by 1 base and J by 0 bases, with 2 bases of the junction left unmatched. The CDR3 loop spans 15 amino acids. Written as DNA, the CDR3 is TGTGCCAGCAGCTTAGGACAGGGAATGAACACTGAAGCTTTCTTT. This codes for CASSLGQGMNTEAFF.

This clone has only one observation. The rearrangement joins TRBV27 to TRBJ2-6; 12 nucleotides agree with TRBD2. The CDR3 is made up of 20 amino acids. The germline V gene has CDR1 MNHEY and CDR2 SMNVEV (reference sequence). The ends lost 6 bases at V and 0 bases at J; junction bases unmatched: 12. CDR3 coding DNA: TGTGCCAGCAGGGCGACAGCAACTAGCGGGGGGACCTCTGGGGCCAACGTCCTGACTTTC. It is translated as CASRATATSGGTSGANVLTF.

In this sample, this clone turned up once. The chain uses TRBV7-7 and TRBJ2-5, with TRBD2 matching over 8 bases. The V and J ends lost 5 bases and 4 bases, in that order; junction bases with no gene match: 6. The CDR3 length is 14 residues. Germline assignment: CDR1 SSHAT and CDR2 FNYEAQ (reference sequence). The CDR3 DNA reads as TGTGCCAGCAGCCCGCATACTAGCGGAGAGACCCAGTACTTC. Translating it yields CASSPHTSGETQYF.